This paragraph reports one T cell receptor beta chain. These data originate in a study of patients and donors after allogeneic stem cell transplantation. TCRdb fed the RT-PCR reads into MiXCR, producing one record per CDR3 protein. The repertoire includes about 200,000 distinct CDR3 sequences, around 41% of them detected once, and about 30% sits in the top ten. CDR3 length equals 11 residues. With 8 bases removed from V and 4 bases from J, the gap between germline ends came to 6 bases. Germline V lookup: CDR1 MDHEN, CDR2 SYDVKM. The sequenced sample was blood, either unsorted or a sorted T cell fraction (not recorded which). This clonotype originated in a human donor who was either an allogeneic HSCT recipient or a stem cell or donor lymphocyte infusion donor (not recorded which). It is not recorded whose cells these are; they may come from a transplant donor. The chain is built from TRBV28 and TRBJ2-1; unclear D gene. The CDR3 here is CASQGYNEQFF. The CDR3, as DNA: TGTGCCAGCCAAGGATACAATGAGCAGTTCTTC.